The 15 T cell receptor beta chains below were found in one sample sequenced in a study of Tregs in tolerant kidney transplant recipients. Libraries were prepared by immunoSEQ multiplex PCR; TCRdb keeps only in-frame clonotypes and omits some of them. Among tens of thousands of clones listed, roughly nine tenths were seen once. The starting material was CD4+ T cells from blood, obtained before the transplant. The source is a human donor who received a combined kidney and bone marrow transplant.

This clone appeared a few times. V and J are TRBV2 and TRBJ2-1; 15 bases are a match to TRBD2. The CDR3 runs to 14 residues. Germline V gene lookup returns CDR1 SNHLY and CDR2 FYNNEI. V dropped 4 bases and J dropped 9; count of bases not matched to a gene: 1. The DNA for the CDR3 is TGTGCCAGCAGTGCGGGACTAGCGGGAGGTGAGCAGTTCTTC. This sequence encodes CASSAGLAGGEQFF.

This chain links TRBV19 with TRBJ2-5; TRBD1 is a possible D gene (6 bases). Germline assignment: CDR1 LNHDA and CDR2 SQIVND (reference sequence). V gave up 6 bases and J gave up 1 base, with 15 bases separating them. CDR3 length: 15 amino acids. In DNA form, the CDR3 reads TGTGCCAGTAGGGCCAGGGGAAACCTCCAAGAGACCCAGTACTTC. The encoded protein is CASRARGNLQETQYF.

The V call is TRBV2, the J call TRBJ2-5; 7 nucleotides agree with TRBD1. The V gene end was trimmed by 9 bases and the J gene end by 3 bases; junction bases not matched to a gene: 7. Germline CDR1 is SNHLY and CDR2 is FYNNEI. This CDR3 contains 13 residues. The CDR3 sequence: CASQQGSEETQYF. The CDR3 coding sequence is TGTGCCAGTCAACAGGGGTCGGAAGAGACCCAGTACTTC.

The rearrangement uses TRBV10-3 and TRBJ2-7, with 7 bases lining up with TRBD1. J lost 8 bases, V lost 2 bases, and 3 bases had no gene match. Per germline, CDR1 ENHRY and CDR2 SYGVKD. The CDR3 contains 12 residues. The chain's CDR3 is CAISERDSQQYF. The CDR3 DNA is TGTGCCATCAGTGAGCGGGACAGTCAGCAGTACTTC.

The genes are TRBV6-5 and TRBJ2-5, with 9 bases fitting TRBD2. Judging by the DNA end, TRBJ2-7 fits better; the J call may be wrong. The CDR3 totals 15 residues. Germline V gene sequence: CDR1 MNHEY, CDR2 SVGAGI. CDR3 DNA: TGTGCCAGCAGTTACTCGGCTAGCGGGATAGGCGAGCAGTACTTC. Translating it yields CASSYSASGIGEQYF.

This clone was counted a few times. The chain is built from TRBV7-2 and TRBJ1-4; unclear D gene. Deletions cut 1 base from V and 7 bases from J, with 13 bases between. Germline values: CDR1 SGHTA, CDR2 FQGNSA. The CDR3 extends over 15 amino acids. The CDR3 region is CASSLEGGHGEKLFF. CDR3 in DNA: TGTGCCAGCAGCTTAGAAGGAGGTCACGGTGAAAAACTGTTTTTT. Variable domain in full (rest from reference TRBV7-2 and TRBJ1-4): GAGVSQSPSNKVTEKGKDVELRCDPISGHTALYWYRQSLGQGLEFLIYFQGNSAPDKSGLPSDRFSAERTGGSVSTLTIQRTQQEDSAVYLCASSLEGGHGEKLFFGSGTQLSVL.

The V call is TRBV6-1, the J call TRBJ1-2, with a possible D match to TRBD1 (5 bases). Germline CDR1 is MNHNS and CDR2 is SASEGT. This CDR3 comprises 13 residues. The germline V and J ends were trimmed by 4 bases and 7 bases, with 13 bases remaining between them. The CDR3, as DNA: TGTGCCAGCAGTGTGGCAGGGCAAGCTGGCTACACCTTC. As protein: CASSVAGQAGYTF.

This clone was recorded only once. V and J are TRBV2 and TRBJ1-1; TRBD1 aligns across 10 bases. The junction had 9 bases not matched to a gene; V was cut back by 6 bases and J by 5 bases. CDR1 is SNHLY and CDR2 is FYNNEI in the germline V gene. The CDR3 is made up of 15 amino acids. The CDR3 loop is CASSLWTGGGTEAFF. The DNA of the CDR3 is TGTGCCAGCAGCCTTTGGACAGGGGGTGGGACTGAAGCTTTCTTT. Filled out from reference TRBV2 and TRBJ1-1, the complete variable domain reads EPEVTQTPSHQVTQMGQEVILRCVPISNHLYFYWYRQILGQKVEFLVSFYNNEISEKSEIFDDQFSVERPDGSNFTLKIRSTKLEDSAMYFCASSLWTGGGTEAFFGQGTRLTVV.

This chain uses TRBV5-1 with TRBJ2-7, with TRBD1 identical over 8 bases. V lost 4 bases, J lost 3 bases, and 6 bases stayed unmatched. CDR3 length: 14 amino acids. Germline assignment: CDR1 SGHRS and CDR2 YFSETQ. The CDR3 loop is CASSPDREGYEQYF. In DNA form, the CDR3 reads TGCGCCAGCAGCCCGGACAGGGAAGGCTACGAGCAGTACTTC.

This clone turned up a few times. The rearrangement links TRBV5-6 to TRBJ2-7, with 7 bases matching TRBD2. V was clipped by 2 bases and J by 2 bases; unmatched bases: 7. This CDR3 region has 15 residues. The germline V gene encodes CDR1 SGHDT and CDR2 YYEEEE. CDR3 in DNA: TGTGCCAGCAGCTTATTAGCGGGCCCCCCCTACGAGCAGTACTTC. This sequence encodes CASSLLAGPPYEQYF.

The chain joins TRBV5-1 to TRBJ1-2, with 8 bases identical to TRBD1. The ends lost 2 bases at V and 8 bases at J; junction bases unmatched: 2. Germline-derived CDR1 and CDR2 are SGHRS and YFSETQ. The CDR3 spans 12 residues. Here the CDR3 DNA reads TGCGCCAGCAGCTTACAGGGGGAGGGCTACACCTTC. It translates to CASSLQGEGYTF.

The J gene is TRBJ2-7, the V gene TRBV9, with D uncertain. CDR1 and CDR2 (germline): SGDLS, YYNGEE. The CDR3 contains 13 residues. Trimming pared 0 bases from V and 3 bases from J, leaving 7 bases between. The CDR3 region has the DNA TGTGCCAGCAGCGTAGCTCCCGTCTACGAGCAGTACTTC. Protein: CASSVAPVYEQYF.

This chain joins TRBV11-2 and TRBJ1-1; D is undetermined. CDR1 SGHAT and CDR2 FQNNGV come from the germline V gene. The CDR3 contains 13 residues. V was pared by 2 bases and J by 5 bases, with 9 bases between. The DNA for the CDR3 is TGTGCCAGCAGCTTATTGAGGTATACTGAAGCTTTCTTT. Protein sequence: CASSLLRYTEAFF. Complete variable domain (other parts from reference TRBV11-2 and TRBJ1-1): EAGVAQSPRYKIIEKRQSVAFWCNPISGHATLYWYQQILGQGPKLLIQFQNNGVVDDSQLPKDRFSAERLKGVDSTLKIQPAKLEDSAVYLCASSLLRYTEAFFGQGTRLTVV.

The chain has TRBV5-1 and TRBJ2-7; unclear D gene. With 1 base removed from V and 5 bases from J, the gap between germline ends came to 13 bases. From germline, CDR1 is SGHRS and CDR2 YFSETQ. This CDR3 spans 14 amino acids. The CDR3 DNA sequence: TGCGCCAGCAGCTTGTCCGGGTACGTCAACGAGCAGTACTTC. Encoded protein: CASSLSGYVNEQYF.

The rearrangement links TRBV14 to TRBJ2-7, with D possibly matching TRBD2 (5 bases). CDR3 length: 17 amino acids. Between the trimmed V and J ends, which lost 1 base and 2 bases, there was a span of 18 bases. Germline V gives CDR1 SGHDN, CDR2 FVKESK. In DNA form, the CDR3 reads TGTGCCAGCAGCCAAGGAGTGCCCTCGGGGTTACCCTACGAGCAGTACTTC. Residues: CASSQGVPSGLPYEQYF.